This T cell receptor (beta chain) was sequenced in a study of cytomegalovirus exposure and HLA in healthy donors. Study observations and caveats: Presence/absence analyses rested on an assumption that sequencing depth was roughly uniform across donors.

Among the donors, all were healthy bone marrow donors. Unrecorded immune exposure was likely among donors, who were nominally healthy when sampled. This clone was seen a single time. The target antigen is unknown. The PCR had 60 Vbeta and 13 Jbeta primers. Clones were read by immunoSEQ multiplex PCR, and TCRdb kept only the in-frame ones, dropping some. The table lists tens of thousands of clones, nearly 85% of them singletons, with 1.6% in the top ten. This CDR3 spans 15 amino acids. Germline CDR1 and CDR2: SGHRS and YFSETQ. The germline V and J ends were trimmed by 1 base and 6 bases, with 13 bases remaining between them.

The V and J genes are TRBV5-1 and TRBJ2-2; a possible D gene is TRBD2 (6 bases). This clonotype was sampled from a man between 25 and 39 years old in good health and CMV-seronegative. The sequenced material came from PBMCs. CDR3 in DNA: TGCGCCAGCAGCTTGAGACGGGCGGGGCCCGGGGAGCTGTTTTTT. It translates to CASSLRRAGPGELFF.